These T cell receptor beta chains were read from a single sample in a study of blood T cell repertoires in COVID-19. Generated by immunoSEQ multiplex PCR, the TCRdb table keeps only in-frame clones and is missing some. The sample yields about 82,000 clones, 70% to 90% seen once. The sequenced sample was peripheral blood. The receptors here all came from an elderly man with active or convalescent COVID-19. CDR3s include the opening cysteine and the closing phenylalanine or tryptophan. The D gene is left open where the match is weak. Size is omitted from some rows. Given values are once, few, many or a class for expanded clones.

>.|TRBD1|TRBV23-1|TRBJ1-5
TGCGCCAGCAGTCGTGGGGACAGTAGTTACTATCAGCCCCAGCATTTT
CASSRGDSSYYQPQHF
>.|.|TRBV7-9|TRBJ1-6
TGTGCCAGCAGCTTAGCGGGGGGGACAAGCCATTCACCCCTCCACTTT
CASSLAGGTSHSPLHF
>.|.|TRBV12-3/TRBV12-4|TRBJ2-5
TGTGCCAGCAGTTTAGGCCTCGGGGAGACCCAGTACTTC
CASSLGLGETQYF
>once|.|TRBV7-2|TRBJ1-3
TGTGCCAGCAGCTTAAGGTCACAACAGGGAAACACCATATATTTT
CASSLRSQQGNTIYF
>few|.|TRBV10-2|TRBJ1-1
TGCGCCAGCAGTCCTCAACAGAGGGGGAGGAACACTGAAGCTTTCTTT
CASSPQQRGRNTEAFF
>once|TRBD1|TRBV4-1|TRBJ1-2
TGCGCCAGCAGCCAAAACGACAGGGGTAGGGGCTACACCTTC
CASSQNDRGRGYTF
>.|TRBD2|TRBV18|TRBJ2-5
TGTGCCAGCTCACCGGAGACGGGGGGAGAAGAGACCCAGTACTTC
CASSPETGGEETQYF
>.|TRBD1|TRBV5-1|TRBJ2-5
TGCGCCAGCAGTCAGGGGGCTATTCTCGGGGAGACCCAGTACTTC
CASSQGAILGETQYF
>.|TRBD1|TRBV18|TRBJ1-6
TGTGCCAGCGCAGGACAGGGTAATTCACCCCTCCACTTT
CASAGQGNSPLHF
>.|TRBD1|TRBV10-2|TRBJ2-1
TGCGCCAGCAGCCGGGACAGGGGGGGTAATGAGCAGTTCTTC
CASSRDRGGNEQFF
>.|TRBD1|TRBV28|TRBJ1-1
TGTGCCAGCAGTACCGACAGGGGAGCTTTCTTT
CASSTDRGAFF
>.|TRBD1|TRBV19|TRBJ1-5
TGTGCCAGTAGCCACGACAGGGGGCAAAATCAGCCCCAGCATTTT
CASSHDRGQNQPQHF
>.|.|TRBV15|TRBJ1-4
TGTGCCACCAGCAGGGACTTGACCACAACTAATGAAAAACTGTTTTTT
CATSRDLTTTNEKLFF
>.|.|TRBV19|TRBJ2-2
TGTGCCAGTAGTGGATCCGGGACCCAGGGGAGGGAGCTGTTTTTT
CASSGSGTQGRELFF
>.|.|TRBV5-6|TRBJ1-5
TGTGCCAGCAGCTTGTGGGCAGAAAATCAGCCCCAGCATTTT
CASSLWAENQPQHF
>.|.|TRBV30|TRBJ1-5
TGTGCCTGGAATAAGGGCGGGTTCAATCAGCCCCAGCATTTT
CAWNKGGFNQPQHF
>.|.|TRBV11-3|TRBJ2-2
TGTGCCAGCAGCTCAACCGGGAACACCGGGGAGCTGTTTTTT
CASSSTGNTGELFF
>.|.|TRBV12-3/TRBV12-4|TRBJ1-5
TGTGCCAGCAGTTACTACAATCAGCCCCAGCATTTT
CASSYYNQPQHF
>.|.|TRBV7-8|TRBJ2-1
TGTGCCAGCAGCTTAGCGGGGGGATACAATGAGCAGTTCTTC
CASSLAGGYNEQFF
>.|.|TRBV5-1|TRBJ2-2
TGCGCCAGCGGCGACATCCCGAACACCGGGGAGCTGTTTTTT
CASGDIPNTGELFF
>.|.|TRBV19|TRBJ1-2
TGTGCCAGTAGTATAGATTGGTTGACGGCGACAGTTGGCTACACCTTC
CASSIDWLTATVGYTF
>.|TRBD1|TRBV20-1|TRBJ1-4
TGCAGTGCTAGTGGACAGGGCCGTGAAAAACTGTTTTTT
CSASGQGREKLFF
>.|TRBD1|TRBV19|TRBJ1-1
TGTGCCAGTAGGGCCGGGACAGGGACTTTTTATGTTGAAGCTTTCTTT
CASRAGTGTFYVEAFF
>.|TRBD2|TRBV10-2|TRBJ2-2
TGCGCCAGCAGTGACGGGGGGAGCCCCACCGGGGAGCTGTTTTTT
CASSDGGSPTGELFF
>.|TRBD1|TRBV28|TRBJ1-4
TGTGCCAGCAGTCGACAGGGGTATAATGAAAAACTGTTTTTT
CASSRQGYNEKLFF
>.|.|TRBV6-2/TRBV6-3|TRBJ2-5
TGTGCCAGCAGTTACTACTTCAGTAGCGAGAGCGGGGAGACCCAGTACTTC
CASSYYFSSESGETQYF
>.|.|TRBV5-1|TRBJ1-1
TGCGCCAGCAGCCGCTCCGGGGTGGCTGAAGCTTTCTTT
CASSRSGVAEAFF
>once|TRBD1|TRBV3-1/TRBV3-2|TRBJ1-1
TGTGCCAGCAGCCAGGGGATAGGACAGGGGGAAGCTTTCTTT
CASSQGIGQGEAFF
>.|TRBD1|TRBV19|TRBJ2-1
TGTGCCAGTAGTATAGACAAACAGGGGCCCGAGCAGTTCTTC
CASSIDKQGPEQFF
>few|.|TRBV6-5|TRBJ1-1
TGTGCCAGCAGTTACTTAGGACAGAACACTGAAGCTTTCTTT
CASSYLGQNTEAFF
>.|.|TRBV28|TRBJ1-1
TGTGCCAGCAGTTTGACAGGTCCCTCGACTGAAGCTTTCTTT
CASSLTGPSTEAFF
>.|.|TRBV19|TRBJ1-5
TGTGCCAGTAGTATAGATGAGGTGGGTCAGCCCCAGCATTTT
CASSIDEVGQPQHF